This TCR beta chain stems from a study of blood T cell repertoires in COVID-19. The overall study: The cDNA or gDNA used as material had been derived from T cells, B-cell-depleted T cells, or PBMCs.

The CDR3 contains 15 residues. V was shortened by 0 bases and J by 5 bases, with 13 bases between the two germline ends. The germline CDR1 and CDR2 sequences are MGHRA and YSYEKL. Sequencing used immunoSEQ multiplex PCR; TCRdb keeps in-frame clones, though not all of them. The sample lists 200,000 to 250,000 clones; about 87% were seen once. Cohorts were assigned according to the clinical history that participants reported. A COVID-19 case had been met by exposed participants during the 2 weeks before study entry. This chain uses TRBV4-1 with TRBJ1-2; possibly TRBD1 for D (5 bases). The sample was PBMCs or T cells enriched from blood (not recorded which). This sequence originates from a woman aged 25 to 39 who had been exposed to COVID-19. DNA for the CDR3: TGCGCCAGCAGCCAAGAGGGGCGGGAGGGGTATGGCTACACCTTC. Amino acid sequence: CASSQEGREGYGYTF.